This paragraph covers one TCR beta chain sequence. Its antigen is not identified. This specimen comes from a study of cytomegalovirus exposure and HLA in healthy donors. Study-wide results and caveats: The CMV antigen specificity of a few CMV-associated chains was confirmed through in vitro analysis.

Per the germline V gene, CDR1 is SQVTM and CDR2 is ANQGSEA. The CDR3 loop spans 16 amino acids. V lost 4 bases and J lost 1, with 20 bases in between. TCRdb's table, derived via immunoSEQ multiplex PCR, lists solely in-frame clones and lacks some. The sample contains some 210,000 clones, 70% to 90% of which appear only once. This receptor was taken from a woman between 18 and 29 years old in good health and CMV-seronegative. Sample: PBMCs. The V call is TRBV29-1, the J call TRBJ2-7; the D gene is possibly TRBD2 (5 bases). The CDR3 DNA reads as TGCAGCGTTGCCGGTCCCTGGACGGGGTCATCCTACGAGCAGTACTTC. As protein: CSVAGPWTGSSYEQYF.